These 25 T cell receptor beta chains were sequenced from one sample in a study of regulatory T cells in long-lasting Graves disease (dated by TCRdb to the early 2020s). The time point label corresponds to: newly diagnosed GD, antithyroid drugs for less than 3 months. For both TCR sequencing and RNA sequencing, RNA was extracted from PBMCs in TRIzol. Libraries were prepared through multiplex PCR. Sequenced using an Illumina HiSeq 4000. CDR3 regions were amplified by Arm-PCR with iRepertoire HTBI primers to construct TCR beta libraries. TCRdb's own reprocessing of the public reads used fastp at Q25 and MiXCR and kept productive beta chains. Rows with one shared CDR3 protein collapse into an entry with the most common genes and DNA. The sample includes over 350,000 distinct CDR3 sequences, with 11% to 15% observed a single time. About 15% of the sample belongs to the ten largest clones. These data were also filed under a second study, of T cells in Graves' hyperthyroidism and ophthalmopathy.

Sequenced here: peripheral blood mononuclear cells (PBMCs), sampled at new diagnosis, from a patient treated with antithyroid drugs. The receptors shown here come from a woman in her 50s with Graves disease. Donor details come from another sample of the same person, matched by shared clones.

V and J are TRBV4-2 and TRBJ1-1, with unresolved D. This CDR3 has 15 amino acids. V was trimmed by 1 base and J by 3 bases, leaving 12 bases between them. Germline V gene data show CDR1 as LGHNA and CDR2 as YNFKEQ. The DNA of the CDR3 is TGTGCCAGCAGCCAAGTTTCTGAGGTGCACACTGAAGCTTTCTTT. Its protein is CASSQVSEVHTEAFF.

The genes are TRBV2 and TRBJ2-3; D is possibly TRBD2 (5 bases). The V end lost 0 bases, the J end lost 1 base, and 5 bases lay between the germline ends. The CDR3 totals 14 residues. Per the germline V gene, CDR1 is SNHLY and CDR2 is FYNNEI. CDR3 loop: CASSEAGGTDTQYF. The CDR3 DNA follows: TGTGCCAGCAGTGAAGCGGGAGGCACAGATACGCAGTATTTT.

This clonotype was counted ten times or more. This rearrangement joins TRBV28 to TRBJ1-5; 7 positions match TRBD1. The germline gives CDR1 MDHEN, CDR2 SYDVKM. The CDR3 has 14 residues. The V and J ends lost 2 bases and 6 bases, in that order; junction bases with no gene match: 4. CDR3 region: CASSLRDRSQPQHF. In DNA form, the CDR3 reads TGTGCCAGCAGTTTAAGGGACAGAAGTCAGCCCCAGCATTTT.

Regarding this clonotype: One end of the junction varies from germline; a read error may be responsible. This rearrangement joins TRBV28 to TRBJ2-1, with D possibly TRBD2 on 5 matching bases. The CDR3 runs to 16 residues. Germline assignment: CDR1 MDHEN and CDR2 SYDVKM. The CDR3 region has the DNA TGTGCCAGCAGTTTATCCCCCCGGGAACCCACCCATGAGCAGCTCTTC. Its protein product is CASSLSPREPTHEQLF.

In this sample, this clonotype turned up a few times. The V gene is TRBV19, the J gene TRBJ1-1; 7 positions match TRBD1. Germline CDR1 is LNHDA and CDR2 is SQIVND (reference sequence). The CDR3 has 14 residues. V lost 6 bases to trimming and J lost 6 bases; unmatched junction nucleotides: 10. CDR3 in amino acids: CASSITGVGAEAFF. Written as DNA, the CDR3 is TGTGCCAGTAGCATTACAGGGGTGGGGGCTGAAGCTTTCTTT.

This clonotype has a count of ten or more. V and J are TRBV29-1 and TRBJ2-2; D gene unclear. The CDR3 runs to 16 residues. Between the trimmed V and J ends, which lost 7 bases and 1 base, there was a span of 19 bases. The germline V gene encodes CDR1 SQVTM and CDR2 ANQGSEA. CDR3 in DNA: TGCAGCGGCTCGATCAGGCAGGCAGGGAACACCGGGGAGCTGTTTTTT. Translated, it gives CSGSIRQAGNTGELFF.

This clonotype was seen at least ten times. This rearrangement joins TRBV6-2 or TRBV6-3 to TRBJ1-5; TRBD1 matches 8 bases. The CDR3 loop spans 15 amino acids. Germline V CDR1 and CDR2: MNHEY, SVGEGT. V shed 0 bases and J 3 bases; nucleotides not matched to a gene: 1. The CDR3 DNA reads TGTGCCAGCAGTTACTCGGACAGGGACAATCAGCCCCAGCATTTT. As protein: CASSYSDRDNQPQHF.

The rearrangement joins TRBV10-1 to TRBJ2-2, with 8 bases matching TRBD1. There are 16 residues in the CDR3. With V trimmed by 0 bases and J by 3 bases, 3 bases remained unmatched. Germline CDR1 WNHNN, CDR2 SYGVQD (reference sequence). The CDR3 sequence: CASSESTGGDTGELFF. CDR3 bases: TGCGCCAGCAGTGAGTCCACAGGGGGTGACACCGGGGAGCTGTTTTTT.

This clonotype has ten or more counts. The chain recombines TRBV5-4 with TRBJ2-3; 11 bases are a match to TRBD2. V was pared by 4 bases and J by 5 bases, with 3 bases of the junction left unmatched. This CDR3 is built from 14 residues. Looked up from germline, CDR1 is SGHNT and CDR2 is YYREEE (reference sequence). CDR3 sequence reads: CASSIAGGGDTQYF. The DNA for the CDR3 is TGTGCCAGCAGCATAGCGGGGGGGGGAGATACGCAGTATTTT.

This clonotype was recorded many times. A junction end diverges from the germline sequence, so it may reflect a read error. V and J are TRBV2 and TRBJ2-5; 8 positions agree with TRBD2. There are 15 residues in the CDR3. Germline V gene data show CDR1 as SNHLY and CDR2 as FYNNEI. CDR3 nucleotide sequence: TGTGCCAACAGTGAAGCTGCACTAGCGGAAGAGACCCAGTACTTC. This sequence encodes CANSEAALAEETQYF.

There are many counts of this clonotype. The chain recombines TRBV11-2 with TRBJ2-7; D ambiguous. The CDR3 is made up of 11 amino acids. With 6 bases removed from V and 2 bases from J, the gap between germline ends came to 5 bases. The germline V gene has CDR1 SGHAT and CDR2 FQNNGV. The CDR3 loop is CASSYAYEQYF. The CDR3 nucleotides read TGTGCCAGCAGTTACGCCTACGAGCAGTACTTC.

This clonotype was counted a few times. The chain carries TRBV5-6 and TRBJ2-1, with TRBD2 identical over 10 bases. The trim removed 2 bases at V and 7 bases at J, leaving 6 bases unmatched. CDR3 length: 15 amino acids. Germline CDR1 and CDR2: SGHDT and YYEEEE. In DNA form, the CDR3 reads TGTGCCAGCAGCTTTCGAAGCGGGAGGGTGAATGAGCAGTTCTTC. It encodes CASSFRSGRVNEQFF.

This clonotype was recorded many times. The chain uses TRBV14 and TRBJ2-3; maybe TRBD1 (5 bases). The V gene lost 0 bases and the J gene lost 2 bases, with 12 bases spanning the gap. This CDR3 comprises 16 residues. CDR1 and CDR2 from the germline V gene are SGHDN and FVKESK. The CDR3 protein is CASSQDGAGITDTQYF. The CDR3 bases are TGTGCCAGCAGCCAAGATGGGGCAGGAATCACAGATACGCAGTATTTT. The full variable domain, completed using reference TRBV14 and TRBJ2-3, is EAGVTQFPSHSVIEKGQTVTLRCDPISGHDNLYWYRRVMGKEIKFLLHFVKESKQDESGMPNNRFLAERTGGTYSTLKVQPAELEDSGVYFCASSQDGAGITDTQYFGPGTRLTVL.

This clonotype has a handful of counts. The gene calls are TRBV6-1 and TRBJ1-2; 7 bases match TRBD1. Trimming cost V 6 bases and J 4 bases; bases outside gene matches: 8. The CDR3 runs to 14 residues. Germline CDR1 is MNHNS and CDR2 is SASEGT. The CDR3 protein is CASSVDRRSYGYTF. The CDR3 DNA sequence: TGTGCCAGCAGCGTGGACAGGCGAAGCTATGGCTACACCTTC.

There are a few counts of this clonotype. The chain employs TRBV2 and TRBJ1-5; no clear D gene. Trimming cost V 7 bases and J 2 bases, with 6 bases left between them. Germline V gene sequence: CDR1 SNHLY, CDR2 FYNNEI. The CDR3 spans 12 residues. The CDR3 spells CASNEGNQPQHF. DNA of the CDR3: TGTGCCAGCAATGAGGGCAATCAGCCCCAGCATTTT.

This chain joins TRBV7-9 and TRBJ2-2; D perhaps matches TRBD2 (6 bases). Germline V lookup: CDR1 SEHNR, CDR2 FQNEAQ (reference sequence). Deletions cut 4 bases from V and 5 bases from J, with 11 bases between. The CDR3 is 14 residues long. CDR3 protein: CASSWGLSTGELFF. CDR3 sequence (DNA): TGTGCCAGCAGCTGGGGACTTTCGACCGGGGAGCTGTTTTTT.

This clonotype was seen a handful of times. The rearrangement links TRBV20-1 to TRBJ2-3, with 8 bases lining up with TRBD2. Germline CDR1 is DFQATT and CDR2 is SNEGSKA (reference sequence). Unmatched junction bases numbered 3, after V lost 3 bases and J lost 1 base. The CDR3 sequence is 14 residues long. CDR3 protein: CSASLAGGTDTQYF. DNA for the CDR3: TGCAGTGCTAGTCTAGCGGGCGGCACAGATACGCAGTATTTT.

The CDR3 loop is CSVESDGTDTQYF. Written as DNA, the CDR3 is TGCAGCGTTGAATCAGACGGTACAGATACGCAGTATTTT. The V and J genes are TRBV29-1 and TRBJ2-3, with unresolved D. The CDR3 extends over 13 amino acids. V was pared by 2 bases and J by 3 bases, with 9 bases between. The germline V gene encodes CDR1 SQVTM and CDR2 ANQGSEA.

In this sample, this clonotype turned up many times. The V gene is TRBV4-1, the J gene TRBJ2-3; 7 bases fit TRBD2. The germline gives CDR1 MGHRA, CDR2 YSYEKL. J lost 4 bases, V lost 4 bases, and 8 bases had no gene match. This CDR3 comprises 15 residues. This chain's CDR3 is CASSRETSAADTQYF. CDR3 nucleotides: TGCGCCAGCAGCCGAGAAACTAGCGCGGCAGATACGCAGTATTTT.

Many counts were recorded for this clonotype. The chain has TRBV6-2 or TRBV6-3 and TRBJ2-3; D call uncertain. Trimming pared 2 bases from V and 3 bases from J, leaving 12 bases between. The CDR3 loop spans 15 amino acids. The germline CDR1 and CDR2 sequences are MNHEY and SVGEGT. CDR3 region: CASSYTERPTDTQYF. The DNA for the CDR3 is TGTGCCAGCAGTTACACCGAGAGACCTACAGATACGCAGTATTTT.

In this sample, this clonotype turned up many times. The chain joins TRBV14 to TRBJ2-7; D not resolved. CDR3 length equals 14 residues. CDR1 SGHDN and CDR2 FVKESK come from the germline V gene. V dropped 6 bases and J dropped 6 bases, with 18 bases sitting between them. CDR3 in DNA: TGTGCCAGCAGTCCTATTGACCTAACTGGCGAGCAGTACTTC. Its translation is CASSPIDLTGEQYF.

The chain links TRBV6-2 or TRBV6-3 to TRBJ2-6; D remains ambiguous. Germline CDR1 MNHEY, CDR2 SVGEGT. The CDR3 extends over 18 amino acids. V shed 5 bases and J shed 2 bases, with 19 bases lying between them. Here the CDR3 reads CASSEPPRPRPGANVLTF. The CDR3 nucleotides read TGTGCCAGCAGTGAACCTCCCCGCCCTAGACCTGGGGCCAACGTCCTGACTTTC.

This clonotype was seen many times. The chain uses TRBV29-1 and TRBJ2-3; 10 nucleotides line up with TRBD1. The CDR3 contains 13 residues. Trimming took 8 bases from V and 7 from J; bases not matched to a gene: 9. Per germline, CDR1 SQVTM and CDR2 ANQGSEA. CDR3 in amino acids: CSSGTGAMNTQYF. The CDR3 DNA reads TGCAGCTCCGGGACAGGGGCCATGAATACGCAGTATTTT.

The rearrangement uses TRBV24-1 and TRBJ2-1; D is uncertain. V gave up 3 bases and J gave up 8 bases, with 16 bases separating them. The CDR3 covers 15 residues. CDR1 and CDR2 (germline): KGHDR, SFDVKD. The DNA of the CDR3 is TGTGCCACCAGTGATCCCACTCGAGCTGGGGATGAGCAGTTCTTC. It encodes CATSDPTRAGDEQFF.

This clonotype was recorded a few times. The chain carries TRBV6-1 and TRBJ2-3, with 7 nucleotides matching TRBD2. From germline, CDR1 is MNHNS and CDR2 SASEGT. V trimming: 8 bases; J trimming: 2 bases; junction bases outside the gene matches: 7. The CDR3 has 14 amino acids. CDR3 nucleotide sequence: TGTGCCAGCTCCAACGGGAGGTACACAGATACGCAGTATTTT. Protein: CASSNGRYTDTQYF.